These 22 T cell receptor beta chains were all obtained from the same sample, sequenced in a study of T cells in Graves' hyperthyroidism and ophthalmopathy. RNA transcripts yielded amplified TCR beta CDR3 regions. In the first-round RT-PCR of the TCR CDR3, the HTBI primer set was used. TCRdb recomputed calls from the multiplex PCR reads with MiXCR, one row per CDR3 protein. The data contain 300,000 to 450,000 distinct CDR3 sequences, 15% of them singletons. Source material: blood. The receptor set was obtained from a woman in her 30s with Graves' hyperthyroidism.

This clonotype was detected ten times or more. DNA for the CDR3: TGCAGTGCTGGGAACACCGACCAAGAGACCCAGTACTTC. Its translation: CSAGNTDQETQYF. The chain has TRBV20-1 and TRBJ2-5; D is uncertain. Germline loops: CDR1 DFQATT, CDR2 SNEGSKA (reference sequence). The CDR3 runs 13 residues. Trimming removed 5 bases at V and 0 bases at J, with 10 bases between.

This clonotype was recorded many times. The V gene is TRBV20-1, the J gene TRBJ2-7, with a tentative D call TRBD1 (6 bases). The CDR3 length is 20 residues. Germline lookup yields CDR1 DFQATT and CDR2 SNEGSKA (reference sequence). The V and J ends lost 3 bases and 3 bases respectively, with 33 bases between them. The CDR3 coding sequence is TGCAGTGCTAGGAGTTCACAACAGGGAGTCTCCCGGTTTTCAGGCTACGAGCAGTACTTC. Its protein product is CSARSSQQGVSRFSGYEQYF.

At least ten counts were recorded for this clonotype. The chain couples TRBV27 to TRBJ1-5, with D tentatively TRBD1 (6 bases). V lost 3 bases, J lost 2 bases, and 8 bases lay in between. Germline V gene lookup returns CDR1 MNHEY and CDR2 SMNVEV (reference sequence). The CDR3 extends over 14 amino acids. The DNA of the CDR3 is TGTGCCAGCAGTTTGGAGGGGGGCAATCAGCCCCAGCATTTT. Protein product: CASSLEGGNQPQHF.

There are many counts of this clonotype. V usage is TRBV12-3 or TRBV12-4 and J usage is TRBJ1-1; D unresolved. This CDR3 is 15 amino acids long. V was trimmed by 6 bases and J by 2 bases, leaving 16 bases between them. CDR3 residues: CASSPQARGNTEAFF. The CDR3 DNA sequence: TGTGCCAGCAGCCCCCAGGCTCGGGGAAACACTGAAGCTTTCTTT.

This clonotype showed up many times. DNA of the CDR3: TGTGCCAGCAGCGTATTCCGGTCGGGAGAGACCCAGTACTTC. Its protein is CASSVFRSGETQYF. The genes are TRBV9 and TRBJ2-5; D is unclear. Germline-derived CDR1 and CDR2 are SGDLS and YYNGEE. CDR3 length equals 14 residues. With 1 base removed from V and 4 bases from J, the gap between germline ends came to 11 bases.

A remark on this clonotype: One base away lies a much larger clone, so this may be a sequencing read error. V is TRBV30 and J is TRBJ2-1; D is ambiguous. Germline CDR1 and CDR2: GTSNPN and SVGIG (reference sequence). The V and J ends lost 1 base and 10 bases respectively, with 11 bases between them. The CDR3 has 12 residues. The DNA for the CDR3 is TGTGCCTGGAGTGATTCGATGGGCGAGCAGTTCTTC. Protein sequence: CAWSDSMGEQFF.

This clonotype has ten or more counts. One end of the junction does not line up with germline, which may come from a read error. The genes are TRBV12-3 or TRBV12-4 and TRBJ2-7; 9 bases align to TRBD2. The CDR3 length is 13 residues. CDR3 loop: CASSSIAGDEQHF. CDR3 sequence (DNA): TGTGCCAGCAGTTCCATAGCGGGAGACGAGCAGCACTTC.

The table lists this clonotype with many counts. The rearrangement joins TRBV2 to TRBJ2-3; 7 bases are shared with TRBD2. The V segment lost 1 base and the J segment 5 bases; nucleotides outside the gene matches: 6. The CDR3 is made up of 15 amino acids. Germline loops: CDR1 SNHLY, CDR2 FYNNEI. The CDR3 loop reads CASSEDGRREDTQYF. CDR3 coding DNA: TGTGCCAGCAGTGAAGACGGGAGGAGGGAAGATACGCAGTATTTT. The full variable domain, rest sourced from reference TRBV2 and TRBJ2-3, is EPEVTQTPSHQVTQMGQEVILRCVPISNHLYFYWYRQILGQKVEFLVSFYNNEISEKSEIFDDQFSVERPDGSNFTLKIRSTKLEDSAMYFCASSEDGRREDTQYFGPGTRLTVL.

This clonotype was picked up many times. The J gene is TRBJ2-3, the V gene TRBV3-1; perhaps D is TRBD1 or TRBD2 (5 bases each). Trimming took off 3 bases at V and 6 bases at J, with 13 bases between the two ends. The CDR3 contains 14 residues. The V gene's germline CDR1 is LGHDT and CDR2 YNNKEL (reference sequence). As DNA, the CDR3 is TGTGCCAGCAGCCATGGGGACCCTCGCGATACGCAGTATTTT. Protein sequence: CASSHGDPRDTQYF.

The chain employs TRBV9 and TRBJ2-3; D uncertain. This CDR3 is 13 amino acids long. The germline V and J ends were trimmed by 0 bases and 4 bases, with 6 bases remaining between them. The germline V gene encodes CDR1 SGDLS and CDR2 YYNGEE. Here the CDR3 reads CASSVDGPDTQYF. DNA of the CDR3: TGTGCCAGCAGCGTAGATGGCCCAGATACGCAGTATTTT. Variable domain in full (rest from reference TRBV9 and TRBJ2-3): DSGVTQTPKHLITATGQRVTLRCSPRSGDLSVYWYQQSLDQGLQFLIQYYNGEERAKGNILERFSAQQFPDLHSELNLSSLELGDSALYFCASSVDGPDTQYFGPGTRLTVL.

The chain combines TRBV18 with TRBJ1-1, with 7 bases that match TRBD1. Trimming cost V 5 bases and J 1 base; bases outside gene matches: 7. The CDR3 sequence is 15 residues long. CDR1 KGHSH and CDR2 LQKENI come from the germline V gene. The CDR3 spells CASSSLGQKNTEAFF. The CDR3, as DNA: TGTGCCAGCTCATCACTGGGACAGAAGAACACTGAAGCTTTCTTT.

This clonotype was counted only a few times. The junction and the germline gene differ at one end; a read error may be behind it. V usage is TRBV12-3 or TRBV12-4 and J usage is TRBJ2-1, with 12 nucleotides matching TRBD2. This CDR3 is 14 amino acids long. The CDR3 is CASSLGALAGGPLF. In DNA form, the CDR3 reads TGTGCCAGCAGTTTAGGAGCCCTAGCGGGAGGGCCACTCTTC.

This clonotype has ten or more counts. The CDR3: CASSLEASGDYTDTQYF. The DNA of the CDR3 is TGTGCCAGCAGCTTAGAGGCTAGCGGGGATTACACAGATACGCAGTATTTT. The chain carries TRBV11-2 and TRBJ2-3; 9 nucleotides match TRBD2. This CDR3 region has 17 residues. Per germline, CDR1 SGHAT and CDR2 FQNNGV. The V and J ends lost 0 bases and 2 bases, in that order; junction bases with no gene match: 6.

The V gene is TRBV3-1, the J gene TRBJ2-1; a possible D gene is TRBD2 (6 bases). CDR1 and CDR2 from the germline V gene are LGHDT and YNNKEL (reference sequence). The CDR3 runs to 13 residues. V was shortened by 5 bases and J by 6 bases, with 11 bases between the two germline ends. The CDR3 loop is CASSTASANEQFF. The CDR3 nucleotides are TGTGCCAGCAGCACCGCTAGCGCCAATGAGCAGTTCTTC.

This clonotype was counted ten times or more. The chain combines TRBV28 with TRBJ1-6; 9 bases line up with TRBD1. The CDR3 is 16 residues long. Germline trimming cut 3 bases from V and 7 bases from J; bases unmatched to any gene: 7. CDR1 MDHEN and CDR2 SYDVKM come from the germline V gene. CDR3: CASSFRDRVQNSPLHF. The CDR3 DNA is TGTGCCAGCAGTTTTCGGGACAGGGTGCAGAATTCACCCCTCCACTTT.

The J gene is TRBJ2-7, the V gene TRBV6-5; 10 bases agree with TRBD1. From germline, CDR1 is MNHEY and CDR2 SVGAGI. The CDR3 is 15 amino acids. The V segment lost 0 bases and the J segment 3 bases; nucleotides outside the gene matches: 2. For the CDR3, the DNA is TGTGCCAGCAGTTACTCGGGGACAGGGGTCTACGAGCAGTACTTC. Residues: CASSYSGTGVYEQYF.

This clonotype was found many times. This chain uses TRBV11-3 with TRBJ2-1; 8 bases map to TRBD2. This CDR3 contains 17 residues. V trimming: 1 base; J trimming: 7 bases; junction bases outside the gene matches: 12. The germline V gene encodes CDR1 SGHNT and CDR2 YENEEA. The CDR3 DNA follows: TGTGCCAGCAGCTTAGTAGGGACGGGACTAGGGAGGAATGAGCAGTTCTTC. This translates into CASSLVGTGLGRNEQFF.

This clonotype was observed at least ten times. This chain joins TRBV6-1 and TRBJ2-1; a possible D gene is TRBD1 (6 bases). CDR3 length: 13 amino acids. The germline CDR1 and CDR2 sequences are MNHNS and SASEGT. V shed 5 bases and J shed 3 bases, with 8 bases lying between them. Here the CDR3 reads CASSYRDYNEQFF. CDR3 bases: TGTGCCAGCAGTTACAGGGACTACAATGAGCAGTTCTTC.

In its sample, this clonotype was seen many times. The chain employs TRBV2 and TRBJ1-5, with 10 positions matching TRBD1. The ends lost 2 bases at V and 7 bases at J; junction bases unmatched: 5. Germline-derived CDR1 and CDR2 are SNHLY and FYNNEI. The CDR3 runs 15 residues. CDR3: CASSEIGTGAQPQHF. CDR3 nucleotides: TGTGCCAGCAGTGAAATAGGGACAGGGGCCCAGCCCCAGCATTTT.

The chain combines TRBV19 with TRBJ1-1; no definite D call. V lost 1 base and J 4 bases, leaving 19 bases between the germline ends. The CDR3 is made up of 17 amino acids. CDR1 and CDR2 from the germline V gene are LNHDA and SQIVND (reference sequence). The CDR3 region is CASSIVGIGGSATEAFF. The CDR3 DNA reads as TGTGCCAGTAGTATAGTTGGGATAGGCGGGTCGGCCACTGAAGCTTTCTTT.

Many counts were recorded for this clonotype. The gene calls are TRBV6-2 or TRBV6-3 and TRBJ1-1; TRBD1 aligns across 7 bases. The CDR3 runs 16 residues. Germline-derived CDR1 and CDR2 are MNHEY and SVGEGT. Trimming cost V 6 bases and J 0 bases; bases outside gene matches: 10. CDR3 nucleotides: TGTGCCAGCAGGACAGGGCGGGGGAGTCTGAACACTGAAGCTTTCTTT. It specifies CASRTGRGSLNTEAFF.

There are many counts of this clonotype. V is TRBV12-3 or TRBV12-4 and J is TRBJ2-1; D unresolved. This CDR3 has 12 amino acids. V was shortened by 8 bases and J by 6 bases, with 11 bases between the two germline ends. The CDR3 spells CASRSLGNEQFF. The CDR3 DNA is TGTGCCAGCCGGAGTCTTGGCAATGAGCAGTTCTTC.